The clone carrying this T cell receptor beta chain is a singleton in its sample. This sample is drawn from a study of blood T cell repertoires in COVID-19. Study-level background: Samples came from the United States, Italy and Spain, spanning acute and convalescent COVID-19. In each case, the material was cDNA or gDNA derived from T cells, B-cell-depleted T cells, or PBMCs.

Followed over time, Seattle patients had been enrolled while infection was active. The J segment lost 2 bases and the V segment lost 4 bases, leaving 3 bases of the junction unmatched. Germline CDR1 reads SGHRS; CDR2 reads YFSETQ. This CDR3 has 13 residues. Per the original methods: Nucleated cell counts were estimated from reference gene primer amplification. Measured with immunoSEQ multiplex PCR; TCRdb has only the in-frame clones, and not every one. That table furnishes V, J and clone size, whereas the DNA furnished D and trimming. Of under 200,000 clones listed, around 84% are singletons. The sequencing input was peripheral blood. The chain combines TRBV5-1 with TRBJ2-7, with 7 bases aligning to TRBD1. The receptor comes from a woman aged 50 to 65 with COVID-19, enrolled during active disease. In DNA form, the CDR3 reads TGCGCCAGCAGCCCGACAGGGACCTACGAGCAGTACTTC. Protein sequence: CASSPTGTYEQYF. The full variable domain, completed using reference TRBV5-1 and TRBJ2-7, is KAGVTQTPRYLIKTRGQQVTLSCSPISGHRSVSWYQQTPGQGLQFLFEYFSETQRNKGNFPGRFSGRQFSNSRSEMNVSTLELGDSALYLCASSPTGTYEQYFGPGTRLTVT.